A single sample is the source of the 17 T cell receptor beta chains below, sequenced in a study of blood T cell repertoires in COVID-19. Profiled with immunoSEQ multiplex PCR; TCRdb holds only in-frame clones, not every one. Of about 70,000 clones in the sample, approximately 86% were seen once. The sample comprised peripheral blood. The receptors derive from a woman in her sixties with acute or convalescent COVID-19.

The rearrangement joins TRBV28 to TRBJ1-5; 7 bases match TRBD1. Germline V gene lookup returns CDR1 MDHEN and CDR2 SYDVKM. This CDR3 has 13 amino acids. With 8 bases clipped from V and 5 bases from J, the junction kept 6 bases outside the gene matches. CDR3 in amino acids: CASRLQGDQPQHF. CDR3 DNA: TGTGCCAGCCGGCTTCAGGGGGATCAGCCCCAGCATTTT.

The chain recombines TRBV19 with TRBJ2-7; D is uncertain. V lost 6 bases and J 0 bases, leaving 12 bases between the germline ends. CDR1 and CDR2 from the germline V gene are LNHDA and SQIVND (reference sequence). The CDR3 consists of 14 residues. Here the CDR3 reads CASSLVESSYEQYF. The CDR3 DNA sequence: TGTGCCAGTAGCCTCGTGGAGAGCTCCTACGAGCAGTACTTC.

The V and J genes are TRBV18 and TRBJ2-2, with TRBD2 as a possible D gene (6 bases). Germline V CDR1 and CDR2: KGHSH, LQKENI. The CDR3 length is 14 residues. Trimming pared 5 bases from V and 4 bases from J, leaving 11 bases between. The CDR3 DNA sequence: TGTGCCAGCTCATCGGCGGGACGCACCGGGGAGCTGTTTTTT. This translates into CASSSAGRTGELFF.

This chain connects TRBV30 to TRBJ1-1, with 9 positions matching TRBD1. Trimming cost V 3 bases and J 4 bases; bases outside gene matches: 9. Germline values: CDR1 GTSNPN, CDR2 SVGIG (reference sequence). The CDR3 is made up of 15 amino acids. CDR3 sequence: CAWRGQGYEGTEAFF. For the CDR3, the DNA is TGTGCCTGGAGGGGACAGGGATATGAAGGCACTGAAGCTTTCTTT.

This clone was seen a few times. The chain is built from TRBV30 and TRBJ1-1; tentatively, D is TRBD1 (6 bases). The CDR3 has 13 amino acids. The V end lost 1 base, the J end lost 3 bases, and 9 bases lay between the germline ends. Germline values: CDR1 GTSNPN, CDR2 SVGIG (reference sequence). CDR3 in amino acids: CAWSGSGDTEAFF. The CDR3, as DNA: TGTGCCTGGAGTGGATCAGGGGACACTGAAGCTTTCTTT.

V usage is TRBV3-1 (or the pseudogene TRBV3-2) and J usage is TRBJ2-1; TRBD1 matches at 9 bases. The V and J ends lost 1 base and 8 bases, in that order; junction bases with no gene match: 6. CDR1 is LGHDT and CDR2 is YNNKEL in the germline V gene (reference sequence). The CDR3 runs to 15 residues. The CDR3 sequence is CASSQVQGASDEQFF. The CDR3 DNA is TGTGCCAGCAGCCAAGTACAGGGGGCGAGCGATGAGCAGTTCTTC.

The chain links TRBV28 to TRBJ2-5, with TRBD1 matching over 7 bases. V lost 3 bases and J lost 4; bases outside the gene matches: 5. The CDR3 is made up of 14 amino acids. Germline loops: CDR1 MDHEN, CDR2 SYDVKM. The CDR3 loop reads CASSFQRQGETQYF. The CDR3 DNA is TGTGCCAGCAGTTTTCAACGACAGGGAGAGACCCAGTACTTC.

This chain links TRBV5-1 with TRBJ2-5; TRBD1 might be the D (6 bases). This CDR3 has 15 residues. V was shortened by 4 bases and J by 5 bases, with 18 bases between the two germline ends. Germline assignment: CDR1 SGHRS and CDR2 YFSETQ. CDR3 sequence reads: CASSLQGRIRETQYF. The DNA for the CDR3 is TGCGCCAGCAGCCTACAGGGAAGGATTCGGGAGACCCAGTACTTC.

The V call is TRBV7-2, the J call TRBJ1-1; tentatively, D is TRBD1 (5 bases). This CDR3 has 13 residues. Germline CDR1 and CDR2: SGHTA and FQGNSA. V gave up 4 bases and J gave up 1 base, with 7 bases separating them. This CDR3 reads CASSSGSNTEAFF. The CDR3, as DNA: TGTGCCAGCAGCTCAGGGTCGAACACTGAAGCTTTCTTT.

The rearrangement joins TRBV18 to TRBJ2-7; the D gene is possibly TRBD2 (6 bases). CDR1 and CDR2 from the germline V gene are KGHSH and LQKENI. The CDR3 runs to 14 residues. V shed 2 bases and J shed 6 bases, with 14 bases lying between them. In DNA, the CDR3 is TGTGCCAGCTCACCAACAAGCGGAGGGGTCGAGCAGTACTTC. Translation: CASSPTSGGVEQYF.

The chain recombines TRBV5-1 with TRBJ1-2; D gene unclear. CDR1 and CDR2 (germline): SGHRS, YFSETQ. The V gene lost 0 bases and the J gene lost 4 bases, with 4 bases spanning the gap. There are 12 residues in the CDR3. CDR3 in amino acids: CASSLAGYGYTF. The CDR3 nucleotides are TGCGCCAGCAGCTTGGCCGGCTATGGCTACACCTTC.

The rearrangement uses TRBV6-5 and TRBJ2-5, with 8 bases aligning to TRBD2. V lost 10 bases, J lost 0 bases, and 4 bases stayed unmatched. Germline V gene sequence: CDR1 MNHEY, CDR2 SVGAGI. This CDR3 is built from 13 residues. This CDR3 reads CATGGGYQETQYF. CDR3 DNA: TGTGCCACCGGGGGGGGGTACCAAGAGACCCAGTACTTC.

The chain uses TRBV19 and TRBJ1-4; possible D gene TRBD1, 6 bases. The CDR3 is made up of 14 amino acids. V was trimmed by 5 bases and J by 8 bases, leaving 15 bases between them. Germline CDR1 is LNHDA and CDR2 is SQIVND (reference sequence). As DNA, the CDR3 is TGTGCCAGTAGTCCAACAGGGATGGGAGAAAAACTGTTTTTT. Its protein product is CASSPTGMGEKLFF.

This chain joins TRBV7-2 and TRBJ2-5; no clear D gene. The CDR3 length is 13 residues. The V gene lost 5 bases and the J gene lost 1 base, with 8 bases spanning the gap. Germline assignment: CDR1 SGHTA and CDR2 FQGNSA. CDR3 DNA: TGTGCCAGCAGCCTGGGCCCCCAAGAGACCCAGTACTTC. As protein: CASSLGPQETQYF.

The rearrangement links TRBV5-5 to TRBJ2-3; 7 nucleotides agree with TRBD1. Germline CDR1 reads SGHKS; CDR2 reads YYEKEE (reference sequence). With V trimmed by 4 bases and J by 10 bases, 9 bases remained unmatched. The CDR3 totals 13 residues. CDR3 bases: TGTGCCAGCAGCGAGGACAGGCCACTAGCGCAGTATTTT. Translating it yields CASSEDRPLAQYF.

V is TRBV28 and J is TRBJ2-7; D possibly corresponds to TRBD2 (5 bases). V gave up 6 bases and J gave up 2 bases, with 17 bases separating them. Germline V gives CDR1 MDHEN, CDR2 SYDVKM. The CDR3 sequence is 15 residues long. This CDR3 is CASSVGPGDTYEQYF. The CDR3 bases are TGTGCCAGCAGCGTTGGCCCCGGGGATACCTACGAGCAGTACTTC.

V is TRBV4-1 and J is TRBJ2-7, with D perhaps matching TRBD2 (6 bases). This CDR3 is built from 16 residues. Per germline, CDR1 MGHRA and CDR2 YSYEKL. Between the trimmed V and J ends, which lost 4 bases and 0 bases, there was a span of 16 bases. The CDR3 sequence: CASSLGGNSGSYEQYF. The CDR3 DNA reads TGCGCCAGCAGCCTCGGGGGAAACAGCGGCTCCTACGAGCAGTACTTC.